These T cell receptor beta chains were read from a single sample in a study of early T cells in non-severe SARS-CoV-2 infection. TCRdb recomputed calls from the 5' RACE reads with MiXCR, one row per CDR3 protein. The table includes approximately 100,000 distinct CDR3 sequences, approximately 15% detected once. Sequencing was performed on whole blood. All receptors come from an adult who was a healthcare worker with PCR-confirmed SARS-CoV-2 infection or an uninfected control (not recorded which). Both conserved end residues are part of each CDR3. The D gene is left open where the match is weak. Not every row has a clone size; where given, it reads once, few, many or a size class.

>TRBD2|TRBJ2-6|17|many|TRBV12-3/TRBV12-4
CASTQEGGVSGANVLTF
TGTGCCAGCACCCAAGAGGGAGGGGTGTCTGGGGCCAACGTCCTGACTTTC
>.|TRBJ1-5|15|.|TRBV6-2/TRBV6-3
CASSLTGNSNQPQHF
TGTGCCAGCAGTTTAACGGGGAATAGCAATCAGCCCCAGCATTTT
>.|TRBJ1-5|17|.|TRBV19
CASSTTSAGGPHRAQHF
TGTGCCAGTAGTACAACCTCCGCCGGGGGGCCACATCGGGCCCAGCATTTT
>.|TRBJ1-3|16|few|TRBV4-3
CASSQAPGTRGNTIYF
TGCGCCAGCAGCCAAGCTCCCGGGACACGTGGAAACACCATATATTTT
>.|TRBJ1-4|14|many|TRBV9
CASSAGGSREKLFF
TGTGCCAGCAGCGCTGGGGGGTCTAGGGAAAAACTGTTTTTT
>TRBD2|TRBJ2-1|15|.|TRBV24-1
CATSDPRGLVNEQFF
TGTGCCACCAGTGATCCCCGGGGACTAGTGAATGAGCAGTTCTTC
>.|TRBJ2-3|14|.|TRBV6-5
CASSWRQVTDTQYF
TGTGCCAGCAGTTGGCGACAGGTCACAGATACGCAGTATTTT
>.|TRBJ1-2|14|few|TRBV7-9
CASSLGGGGYGYTF
TGTGCCAGCAGCTTAGGAGGTGGAGGCTATGGCTACACCTTC
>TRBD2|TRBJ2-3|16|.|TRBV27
CASIPGRTSGEDTQYF
TGTGCCAGCATCCCCGGACGGACTAGCGGAGAAGATACGCAGTATTTT
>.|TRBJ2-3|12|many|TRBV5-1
CASSLLTDTQYF
TGCGCCAGCAGCTTACTCACAGATACGCAGTATTTT
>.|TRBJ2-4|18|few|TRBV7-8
CASSLAVGGYLAKNIQYF
TGTGCCAGCAGCTTAGCCGTCGGAGGTTATTTAGCCAAAAACATTCAGTACTTC
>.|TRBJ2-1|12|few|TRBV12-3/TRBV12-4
CASSAAYNEQFF
TGTGCCAGCAGTGCAGCCTACAATGAGCAGTTCTTC
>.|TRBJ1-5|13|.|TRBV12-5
CASGFPGNQPQHF
TGTGCTAGTGGTTTCCCGGGTAATCAGCCCCAGCATTTT
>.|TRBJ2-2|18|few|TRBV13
CASSLGNVAEQNTGELFF
TGTGCCAGCAGCTTAGGAAATGTAGCGGAACAAAACACCGGGGAGCTGTTTTTT
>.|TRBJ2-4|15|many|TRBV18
CASSPAGVTKNIQYF
TGTGCCAGTTCACCGGCAGGGGTGACCAAAAACATTCAGTACTTC
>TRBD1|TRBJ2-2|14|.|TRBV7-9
CASSQTGWTGELFF
TGTGCCAGCAGCCAGACAGGGTGGACCGGGGAGCTGTTTTTT
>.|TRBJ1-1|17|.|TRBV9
CASSQTGAVVMNTEAFF
TGTGCCAGCAGCCAGACAGGAGCTGTGGTCATGAACACTGAAGCTTTCTTT
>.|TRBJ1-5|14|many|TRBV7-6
CASSLAGGNQPQHF
TGTGCCAGCAGCTTAGCAGGGGGCAATCAGCCCCAGCATTTT